This T cell receptor (beta chain) is from a study of blood T cell repertoires in COVID-19 (dated by TCRdb to the early 2020s). General notes on the study: The collaborator samples originated in the United States, Italy and Spain and spanned the acute and convalescent phases of COVID-19. Where available, HLA class I and class II types were obtained from metadata supplied by the sample provider rather than from assay-based typing. A freely available public database, intended as a resource for researchers studying the immune response to SARS-CoV-2, is where the repertoires were released. A de-identified subject ID, COVID-19 status, age in years and sex were almost always included in the sample metadata. The samples were drawn from two sources: the first 160 participants of the ongoing ImmuneRACE study, and 1,000 to 1,500 subjects contributed by 6 global collaborators. The dataset comprised deeply sampled blood TCRbeta repertoires from subjects exposed to, actively infected with, or recovered from COVID-19. The prospective study material was composed of cDNA or gDNA derived from T cells, B-cell-depleted T cells, or PBMCs.

TCRbeta CDR3 regions were amplified from genomic DNA by means of the immunoSEQ Assay, a bias-controlled multiplex PCR. In the source study's methods: The number of nucleated cells in each sample was estimated by amplification of reference gene primers within the assay. To quantify the absolute abundance of each unique TCRbeta CDR3 rearrangement, sequence reads were collapsed and filtered. For each sample, productive Simpson clonality was calculated as the square root of Simpson's diversity index over productive rearrangements. The source is immuneACCESS, and TCRdb retained only in-frame sequences with V and J called. Part of the clones is not carried over; for the studies checked, unresolved V genes explain less than half of this, and the remainder is unexplained. For V, J and clone size, that table is used; D and trimming come from the DNA. The sample data list 75,000 or so clones, and roughly 82% of these were observed just once. 10% of the sample belongs to the ten largest clones.

The research as a whole found: The amount of clinical and demographic metadata varied by source and participant and was provided uncurated.

Collaborating institutions collected whole blood in K2EDTA tubes following their own protocols. For TCRbeta analysis, collaborators shipped samples in one of three forms: frozen whole blood, isolated PBMCs, or DNA extracted from either of those sample types. To note about this clone: Its antigen remains undetermined. The input lacks base qualities; no much larger clone sits a single base away.

The sequenced sample consisted of peripheral blood. The TCR comes from a man in his sixties with acute or convalescent COVID-19.

The nucleotides are TGTGCCAGCAGCCTCAGGGGGCGAGGATCACGGGAAAAACTGTTTTTT. The translation is CASSLRGRGSREKLFF. Rearrangement joined TRBV3-1 (or the pseudogene TRBV3-2) to TRBJ1-4; 8 bases in the junction line up with TRBD1. Clipping removes 4 bases from V and 8 bases from J, with 12 as the unmatched junction base count. From a lookup of the germline V gene (reference sequence), CDR1 and CDR2 are LGHDT and YNNKEL. The CDR3 contains 16 residues, cysteine and phenylalanine counted. The entry retains the CDR3 DNA only, 48 bases that are in frame from base 1.